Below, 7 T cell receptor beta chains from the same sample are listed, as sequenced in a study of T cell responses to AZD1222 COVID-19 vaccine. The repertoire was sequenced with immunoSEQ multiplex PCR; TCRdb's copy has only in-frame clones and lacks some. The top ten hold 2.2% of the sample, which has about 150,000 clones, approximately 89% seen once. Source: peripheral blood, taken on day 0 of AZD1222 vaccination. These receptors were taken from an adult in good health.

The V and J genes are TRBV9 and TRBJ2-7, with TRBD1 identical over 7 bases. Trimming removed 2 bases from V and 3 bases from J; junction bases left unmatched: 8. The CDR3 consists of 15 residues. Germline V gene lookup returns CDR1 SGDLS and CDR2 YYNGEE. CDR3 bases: TGTGCCAGCAGCGTCGGCACAGGGGAGAACTACGAGCAGTACTTC. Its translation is CASSVGTGENYEQYF.

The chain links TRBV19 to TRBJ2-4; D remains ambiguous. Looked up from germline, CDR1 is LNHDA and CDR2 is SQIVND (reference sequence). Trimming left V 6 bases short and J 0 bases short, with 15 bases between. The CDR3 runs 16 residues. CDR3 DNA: TGTGCCAGTAGCAATGAACAGAGAATAGCCAAAAACATTCAGTACTTC. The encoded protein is CASSNEQRIAKNIQYF.

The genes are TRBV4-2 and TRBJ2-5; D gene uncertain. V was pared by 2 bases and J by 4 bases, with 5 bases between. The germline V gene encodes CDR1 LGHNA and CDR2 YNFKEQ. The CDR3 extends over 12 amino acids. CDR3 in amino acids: CASSQTRETQYF. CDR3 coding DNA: TGTGCCAGCAGCCAAACCCGAGAGACCCAGTACTTC.

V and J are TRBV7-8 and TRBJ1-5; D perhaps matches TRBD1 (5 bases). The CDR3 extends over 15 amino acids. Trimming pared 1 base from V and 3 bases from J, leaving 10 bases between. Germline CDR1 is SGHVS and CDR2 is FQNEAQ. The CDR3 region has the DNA TGTGCCAGCAGCTTAGTCCGGGGGAACAATCAGCCCCAGCATTTT. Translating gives CASSLVRGNNQPQHF.

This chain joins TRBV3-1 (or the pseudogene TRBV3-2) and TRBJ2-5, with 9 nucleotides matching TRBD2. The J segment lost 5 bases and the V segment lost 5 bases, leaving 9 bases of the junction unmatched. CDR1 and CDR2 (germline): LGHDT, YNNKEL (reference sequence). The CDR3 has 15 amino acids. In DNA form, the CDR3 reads TGTGCCAGCAGCTCCAGCGGGAGGAAGGAGGAGACCCAGTACTTC. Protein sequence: CASSSSGRKEETQYF.

CDR3 in DNA: TGTGCCATCAGTGAGTCGAAAGGGGCAGGGACTGAAGCTTTCTTT. Protein product: CAISESKGAGTEAFF. The chain combines TRBV10-3 with TRBJ1-1; a possible D gene is TRBD1 (5 bases). Germline CDR1 is ENHRY and CDR2 is SYGVKD. V shed 0 bases and J shed 5 bases, with 13 bases lying between them. The CDR3 loop spans 15 amino acids.

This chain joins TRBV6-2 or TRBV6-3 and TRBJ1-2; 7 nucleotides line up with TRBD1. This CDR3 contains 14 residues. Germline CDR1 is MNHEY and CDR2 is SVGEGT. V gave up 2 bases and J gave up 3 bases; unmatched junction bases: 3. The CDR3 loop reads CASSYPGTDYGYTF. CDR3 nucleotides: TGTGCCAGCAGTTACCCCGGGACAGACTATGGCTACACCTTC.